These 15 T cell receptor beta chains came from one sample sequenced in a study of OX40 agonist ivuxolimab in advanced cancers. Sequencing used immunoSEQ multiplex PCR; TCRdb keeps in-frame clones, though not all of them. The sample yields roughly 86,000 clones, 85% to 90% seen once. This sample comprised CD4+ or CD8+ T cells sorted from blood, obtained in a trial of the OX40 agonist ivuxolimab. These receptors were obtained from an adult with an advanced solid tumor such as melanoma, head and neck, liver or kidney cancer.

This chain uses TRBV28 with TRBJ2-7; possibly TRBD1 or TRBD2 for D (5 bases each). The V end lost 6 bases, the J end lost 0 bases, and 18 bases lay between the germline ends. The CDR3 contains 16 residues. Germline lookup yields CDR1 MDHEN and CDR2 SYDVKM. CDR3 in amino acids: CASRVYPRDGSYEQYF. The CDR3, as DNA: TGTGCCAGCAGGGTTTATCCACGGGACGGCTCCTACGAGCAGTACTTC.

CDR3 loop: CASSLRSKNIQYF. CDR3 DNA: TGTGCCAGCAGCCTACGGTCCAAAAACATTCAGTACTTC. This chain connects TRBV14 to TRBJ2-4; D is unresolved. CDR1 SGHDN and CDR2 FVKESK come from the germline V gene. The CDR3 has 13 residues. Trimming removed 4 bases at V and 2 bases at J, with 6 bases between.

This chain uses TRBV2 with TRBJ2-7; possibly TRBD1 for D (5 bases). Per the germline V gene, CDR1 is SNHLY and CDR2 is FYNNEI. Trimming pared 10 bases from V and 5 bases from J, leaving 9 bases between. The CDR3 is 10 residues long. The CDR3 nucleotides read TGTGCCACCTCAGGGAACGAGCAGTACTTC. Its translation: CATSGNEQYF.

The chain combines TRBV6-1 with TRBJ2-1; 11 bases match TRBD2. The CDR3 runs 15 residues. Germline values: CDR1 MNHNS, CDR2 SASEGT. V trimming: 4 bases; J trimming: 5 bases; junction bases outside the gene matches: 4. The CDR3 region is CASSGGTSGNNEQFF. The CDR3 region has the DNA TGTGCCAGCAGTGGCGGGACTAGCGGCAACAATGAGCAGTTCTTC.

The chain uses TRBV5-6 and TRBJ2-1; TRBD2 agrees at 11 bases. The CDR3 covers 17 residues. Germline V gene data show CDR1 as SGHDT and CDR2 as YYEEEE. V was pared by 3 bases and J by 3 bases, with 8 bases of the junction left unmatched. DNA of the CDR3: TGTGCCAGCAGCTCTTTTAGACTAGCGGGGAGCTACAATGAGCAGTTCTTC. It is translated as CASSSFRLAGSYNEQFF.

The V call is TRBV6-4, the J call TRBJ2-3; 12 bases are shared with TRBD2. With 2 bases clipped from V and 0 bases from J, the junction kept 0 bases outside the gene matches. This CDR3 has 16 amino acids. CDR1 is MRHNA, CDR2 SNTAGT, per germline. The CDR3 DNA reads as TGTGCCAGCAGTGACGGGACTAGCGGGAGCACAGATACGCAGTATTTT. Protein: CASSDGTSGSTDTQYF.

The chain recombines TRBV28 with TRBJ2-3, with D maybe TRBD2 (7 bases). CDR3 size: 15 residues. V was pared by 1 base and J by 6 bases, with 14 bases between. Germline lookup yields CDR1 MDHEN and CDR2 SYDVKM. The CDR3 protein is CASSLSTRGGDTQYF. CDR3 DNA sequence: TGTGCCAGCAGTTTATCTACGAGGGGGGGTGATACGCAGTATTTT.

J is TRBJ2-2 and V is TRBV4-2; 10 positions agree with TRBD2. The trim removed 0 bases at V and 7 bases at J, leaving 5 bases unmatched. The CDR3 has 16 residues. From germline, CDR1 is LGHNA and CDR2 YNFKEQ. As DNA, the CDR3 is TGTGCCAGCAGCCAAGAGCTAGCGGGAGCACGCGGGGAGCTGTTTTTT. This translates into CASSQELAGARGELFF.

This chain joins TRBV15 and TRBJ1-1, with TRBD1 identical over 7 bases. The V gene's germline CDR1 is LNHNV and CDR2 YYDKDF (reference sequence). This CDR3 has 15 residues. The J segment lost 10 bases and the V segment lost 0 bases, leaving 11 bases of the junction unmatched. CDR3 region: CATSRDLQGGRRAFF. The CDR3 bases are TGTGCCACCAGCAGAGATTTGCAGGGGGGGCGCAGAGCTTTCTTT.

The chain combines TRBV12-1 with TRBJ1-4; TRBD1, the table's D call, was not compared with the DNA. TRBV12-1 is a listed pseudogene. This CDR3 has 15 residues. CDR3 sequence: CASSGMGQVNEKLFF. The CDR3 DNA is TGTGCCAGCAGCGGGATGGGACAGGTTAATGAAAAACTGTTTTTT.

The rearrangement joins TRBV13 to TRBJ1-5; 8 bases align to TRBD1. Germline V gives CDR1 PRHDT, CDR2 FYEKMQ (reference sequence). The CDR3 has 14 amino acids. Trimming removed 4 bases from V and 6 bases from J; junction bases left unmatched: 5. CDR3 nucleotide sequence: TGTGCCAGCAGCTCTGGACAGGGAGGTCAGCCCCAGCATTTT. Translated, it gives CASSSGQGGQPQHF.

The CDR3 sequence is CSATGTLYEQYF. The DNA for the CDR3 is TGCAGCGCTACCGGGACTTTATACGAGCAGTACTTC. The V call is TRBV29-1, the J call TRBJ2-7, with D possibly TRBD2 on 6 matching bases. The CDR3 runs 12 residues. From germline, CDR1 is SQVTM and CDR2 ANQGSEA. Trimming removed 7 bases from V and 4 bases from J, with 14 bases in between.

This clone has just one count. Different DNA sequences within this sample yield the same CDR3. CDR3 residues: CASSLGYEQYF. In nucleotides, the CDR3 is TGTGCCAGCAGTTTAGGCTACGAGCAGTACTTC. The chain uses TRBV28 and TRBJ2-7; D unresolved. CDR1 and CDR2 from the germline V gene are MDHEN and SYDVKM. This CDR3 region has 11 residues. V lost 2 bases and J lost 3, with 2 bases in between.

J is TRBJ1-1 and V is TRBV5-4; D is unclear. V lost 4 bases to trimming and J lost 7 bases, with 8 bases between them. This CDR3 has 11 residues. Germline V gene sequence: CDR1 SGHNT, CDR2 YYREEE (reference sequence). CDR3 in DNA: TGTGCCAGCAGCCTCAATGATGAAGCTTTCTTT. This sequence encodes CASSLNDEAFF.

The CDR3 loop is CASSHRDRGPYEQYF. The CDR3 region has the DNA TGCGCCAGCAGCCACCGGGACAGGGGGCCCTACGAGCAGTACTTC. V is TRBV4-1 and J is TRBJ2-5; 12 bases align to TRBD1. Judging by the DNA end, TRBJ2-7 fits better; the J call may be wrong. The CDR3 has 15 amino acids. Per germline, CDR1 MGHRA and CDR2 YSYEKL.